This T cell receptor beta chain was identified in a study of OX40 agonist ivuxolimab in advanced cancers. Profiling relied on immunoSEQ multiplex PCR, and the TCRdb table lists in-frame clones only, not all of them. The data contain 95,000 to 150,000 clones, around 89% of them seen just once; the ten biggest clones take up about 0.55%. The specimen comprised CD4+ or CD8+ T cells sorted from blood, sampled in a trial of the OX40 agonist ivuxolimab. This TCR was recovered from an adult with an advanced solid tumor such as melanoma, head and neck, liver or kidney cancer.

The CDR3 region has the DNA TGTGCCAGCTCACCACGCAGGGGGTCCTCCTACGAGCAGTACTTC. Protein product: CASSPRRGSSYEQYF. This sequence joins TRBV18 and TRBJ2-7; 7 positions agree with TRBD1. The CDR3 totals 15 residues. J was trimmed by 0 bases and V by 1 base; bases with no gene match: 3. The germline CDR1 and CDR2 sequences are KGHSH and LQKENI.